This T cell receptor beta chain emerged from a study of blood T cells in healthy people across ages (dated by TCRdb to the mid-2010s). Describing the broader study: In model experiments, template switching captured roughly one uniquely barcoded TCR beta cDNA molecule for every two T cells. Four age groups were formed from the donors: young (average 16 years), middle-aged (roughly 38), aged (about 68) and long-lived (about 75). The study analyzed two additional independent replicas of 1 million unique cDNA reads from the same blood draw for two donors, one aged 18 to 30 and one aged 80 or older. Using deep sequencing normalized with unique cDNA molecular identifiers, the study measured how TCR beta repertoire diversity changes with age. What the study reported, not specific to this receptor: Bulk unsorted PBMC profiling prevented conclusive comparison of naive and antigen-experienced compartments. Estimates of total diversity from one million sequenced T cells were regarded as lower bounds and underestimates. Because donor CMV infection status was unknown, age-related changes in expanded clonotypes were potentially confounded. The long-lived group showed more naive CD4+ T cells, fewer expanded clones and increased TCR diversity than the aged group, suggesting age selection. There was a strong correlation between observed TCR beta diversity and the percentage of naive T cells measured by flow cytometry. As age increased, observed TCR beta diversity per million T cells dropped in a roughly linear way, and a significant reduction was already evident by age roughly 36.

About this clonotype: The target of this receptor is not known. Per-base quality was not reported, and no clone a single base away is much larger than it.

Donors were a few dozen systemically healthy Caucasian individuals from Russia aged about 6 to 100 years. Each donor gave approximately 10 milliliters of peripheral blood, collected into EDTA-treated Vacutainer tubes. Ficoll-Paque density-gradient centrifugation was used to isolate PBMCs, with at least 6.5 million per sample. Total RNA, at least 6 micrograms per sample, was extracted from PBMCs with Trizol reagent. The percentages of naive CD45RAhigh/CD27high T cells were determined by flow cytometry on a PBMC aliquot from every donor. The method behind the library was 5' RACE. The sample was run on an Illumina HiSeq 2500. A second PCR of roughly 6 to 11 cycles was performed with a sample-barcoded 5' primer and a J-beta primer mix. A unique molecular identifier was introduced onto each TCR beta cDNA molecule by a template-switch 5' adaptor carrying 12 random nucleotides. Each sample yielded at least 3 million CDR3-containing paired-end reads. All of the RNA was converted into first-strand cDNA using the Mint cDNA synthesis kit, with a TRBC-specific oligonucleotide serving as the primer. Following uracil-DNA glycosylase treatment, all cDNA underwent a first 18-cycle PCR with the universal primers M1SS and BC2_uni_R. The authors processed their data as follows. For normalization, 1 million high-quality reads were randomly selected from each sample, with every read carrying a distinct molecular identifier. Instead of being binned into consensus sequences, reads that shared molecular identifiers were thrown out. MiTCR, with a Q25 quality threshold and the strictest error-elimination algorithm, was used for CDR3 identification, clonotype clustering and error correction. Lower-bound total TCR beta diversity was estimated with a nonparametric unseen species model using Euler transformation. In TCRdb, the public reads were trimmed at Q25 with fastp and aligned with MiXCR, with productive beta chains retained. All rows with the same CDR3 protein become a single entry with the most common DNA and genes. TCRdb assigned the V and J calls; the authors' analysis was not used. This sample has just under 550,000 distinct CDR3 sequences in its table, and nearly 25% of those were observed once. The biggest ten clones account for roughly 9.4% of the sample.

Clipping removes 5 bases from V and 4 bases from J, with 4 as the unmatched junction base count. The CDR3 spans 16 residues, from the cysteine through the phenylalanine. Just CDR3 DNA is preserved here, 48 bases in frame from base 1. According to the germline V gene, CDR1 reads KGHDR and CDR2 reads SFDVKD. These data also formed part of another study, on T cells of mothers and their children. The second investigation adds: Nine systemically healthy Caucasian individuals served as donors, namely three mothers together with their six children. cDNA synthesis consumed the entire amount of extracted RNA, loaded at approximately 1.5 ug RNA in each 15 ul reaction. Sample barcodes and 2-4 random nucleotides were added via the M1S primer in the second PCR. Each mother yielded over 9 million TCR beta CDR3 reads and each child about 3 million reads. In both related and unrelated pairs, thymic selection shapes the output of TCR recombination in a similar way, with inherited differences having only a minor effect. Related mother-child pairs always showed normalized repertoire overlap that was slightly higher than in unrelated mother-child pairs, though the difference was never significant. With a sensitivity of about 100 clones per million clonotypes, no persistent microchimeric T cell clones were detected. In the study, deep NGS was used to compare the TCR beta repertoires of mothers and children, and features distinguishing related mother-child pairs from unrelated individuals were sought. Mothers averaged roughly 40 +/- 4 years of age and children averaged around 10 +/- 4 years. After adapter ligation was performed with NEBNext reagents, the libraries were sequenced on an Illumina HiSeq 2000 with 100+100 nt paired-end reads. To prevent cross-contamination, the mother and child libraries were prepared a month apart and were sequenced in separate runs. For each donor, between 500,000 and 2,000,000 distinct TCR beta clonotypes were identified. Naive TCR beta clonotypes were estimated from low-frequency clonotypes matched to each donor's FACS-determined naive share, without sorting.

The sequenced sample was blood. The chain is assembled from TRBV24-1 and TRBJ2-1; TRBD2 matches 13 bases in the middle. This TCR derives from a boy between 10 and 17 years old in good health. Here is the DNA: TGTGCCACCAGTGCTAGGACTAGCGGGAGTTACAATGAGCAGTTCTTC. This is translated as CATSARTSGSYNEQFF.